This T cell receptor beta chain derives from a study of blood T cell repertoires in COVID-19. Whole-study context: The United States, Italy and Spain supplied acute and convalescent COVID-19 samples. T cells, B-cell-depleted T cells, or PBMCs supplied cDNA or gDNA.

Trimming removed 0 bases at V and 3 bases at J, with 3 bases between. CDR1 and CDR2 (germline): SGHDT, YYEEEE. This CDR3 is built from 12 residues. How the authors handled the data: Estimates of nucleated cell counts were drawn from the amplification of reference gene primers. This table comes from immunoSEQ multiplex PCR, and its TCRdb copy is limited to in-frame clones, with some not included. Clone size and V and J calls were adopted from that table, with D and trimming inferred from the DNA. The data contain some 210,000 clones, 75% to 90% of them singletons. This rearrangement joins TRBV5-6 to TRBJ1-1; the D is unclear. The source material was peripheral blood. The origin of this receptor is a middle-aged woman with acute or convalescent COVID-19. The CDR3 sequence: CASSLADTEAFF. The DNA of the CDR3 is TGTGCCAGCAGCTTGGCCGACACTGAAGCTTTCTTT.